This is a list of T cell receptor beta chains from one sample in a study of T cells in Graves' hyperthyroidism and ophthalmopathy. MiXCR, applied by TCRdb to the multiplex PCR reads, yields one record per CDR3 protein. The sample consists of about 320,000 distinct CDR3 sequences, roughly 15% of them appearing once. What was sequenced was blood. These receptor sequences come from a man aged 25 to 40 with Graves' hyperthyroidism. The CDR3 runs from the conserved cysteine through the conserved F or W. A D gene is named only where the DNA matches it firmly. Rows give clone size only sometimes, using once, few, many, or a class for an expanded clone.

v_gene,j_gene,abundance,d_gene,CDR3aa,CDR3nt
TRBV12-5,TRBJ2-7,.,.,CASGLSNGNYEQYF,TGTGCTAGTGGTTTGAGTAACGGAAACTACGAGCAGTACTTC
TRBV29-1,TRBJ2-3,.,.,CSVVKPEGADTQYF,TGCAGCGTTGTCAAACCCGAGGGCGCAGATACGCAGTATTTT
TRBV5-1,TRBJ1-2,many,.,CASSFVGHLYGYTF,TGCGCCAGCAGCTTTGTTGGACACCTCTATGGCTACACCTTC
TRBV15,TRBJ2-1,many,.,CATSNPDMYNEQFF,TGTGCCACCAGCAACCCTGATATGTACAATGAGCAGTTCTTC
TRBV20-1,TRBJ2-1,many,TRBD2,CSARTSSGSSDNEQFF,TGCAGTGCTAGAACCTCTAGCGGGAGTTCTGACAATGAGCAGTTCTTC
TRBV20-1,TRBJ2-7,few,TRBD2,CSARNPGLAGGVSYEQYF,TGCAGTGCTAGGAACCCGGGACTAGCGGGAGGTGTCTCCTACGAGCAGTACTTC
TRBV28,TRBJ2-2,.,TRBD1,CASSLWGQGAGELFF,TGTGCCAGCAGTTTATGGGGACAGGGTGCCGGGGAGCTGTTTTTT
TRBV20-1,TRBJ2-7,many,.,CSAPGPPTYEQYF,TGCAGTGCTCCCGGGCCGCCGACTTACGAGCAGTACTTC
TRBV20-1,TRBJ2-1,.,TRBD2,CSARPGLAGNEQFF,TGCAGTGCTAGGCCGGGACTAGCGGGTAATGAGCAGTTCTTC
TRBV20-1,TRBJ2-3,many,TRBD2,CSAVSERERSTDTQYF,TGCAGTGCTGTTAGCGAGCGGGAGAGGAGCACAGATACGCAGTATTTT
TRBV20-1,TRBJ1-1,many,.,CSARGDMNTEAFF,TGCAGTGCTAGGGGAGATATGAACACTGAAGCTTTCTTT
TRBV30,TRBJ1-2,many,.,CAWTAEGSPYGYTF,TGTGCCTGGACGGCCGAGGGAAGCCCTTATGGCTACACCTTC
TRBV7-3,TRBJ2-1,few,.,CASSFLPRGGEQFF,TGTGCCAGCAGCTTCCTCCCCCGGGGTGGTGAGCAGTTCTTC
TRBV12-3/TRBV12-4,TRBJ1-3,many,.,CASSQLSPNTIYF,TGTGCCAGCAGTCAGCTCTCGCCAAACACCATATATTTT
TRBV3-1,TRBJ2-7,.,TRBD1,CASAPSTGVYEQYF,TGTGCCAGCGCCCCATCCACAGGGGTCTACGAGCAGTACTTC
TRBV6-1,TRBJ2-5,.,TRBD1,CASSYGQGQTQYF,TGTGCCAGCAGCTACGGACAGGGACAGACCCAGTACTTC
TRBV5-1,TRBJ2-3,few,TRBD2,CASNLGTNPTDTQYF,TGCGCCAGCAACCTGGGGACTAACCCCACAGATACGCAGTATTTT
TRBV7-6,TRBJ2-1,many,.,CASRDGASGSNEQFF,TGTGCCAGCAGGGACGGAGCCTCAGGATCCAATGAGCAGTTCTTC
TRBV2,TRBJ2-3,many,TRBD2,CASSRPLLAGVEGTDTQYF,TGTGCCAGCAGTCGTCCTTTACTAGCGGGAGTGGAGGGCACAGATACGCAGTATTTT
TRBV30,TRBJ1-1,many,.,CAWKPLSWAEAFF,TGTGCCTGGAAACCTCTCTCGTGGGCTGAAGCTTTCTTT
TRBV30,TRBJ2-7,.,.,CAWSLRRREQYF,TGTGCCTGGAGTCTTCGTCGGCGCGAGCAGTACTTC
TRBV27,TRBJ2-2,.,TRBD2,CASSLLHTRGAGGLAGELFF,TGTGCCAGCAGTTTACTACATACCAGGGGAGCGGGAGGTCTGGCCGGGGAGCTGTTTTTT
TRBV29-1,TRBJ1-2,many,.,CSVPIRLGGYTF,TGCAGCGTTCCCATTAGATTAGGCGGCTACACCTTC
TRBV30,TRBJ2-1,many,.,CALTPGPGNEQFF,TGTGCCTTGACCCCGGGGCCCGGCAATGAGCAGTTCTTC
TRBV5-1,TRBJ1-1,few,TRBD1,CASSSTRGTTNTEAFF,TGCGCCAGCAGCTCGACCAGGGGGACGACGAACACTGAAGCTTTCTTT
TRBV10-1,TRBJ1-1,few,TRBD1,CASSVDRGISEAFF,TGCGCCAGCAGTGTCGACAGGGGTATCTCTGAAGCTTTCTTT
TRBV30,TRBJ1-1,many,.,CAWGQYQEAFF,TGTGCCTGGGGACAGTACCAAGAAGCTTTCTTT
TRBV12-5,TRBJ1-2,few,.,CASVPTGGGHGYTF,TGTGCTAGTGTTCCTACAGGCGGGGGCCATGGCTACACCTTC
TRBV6-1,TRBJ2-1,.,.,CASSRLGTRIHNEQFF,TGTGCCAGCAGTCGACTGGGGACACGGATTCACAATGAGCAGTTCTTC
TRBV11-3,TRBJ2-1,.,.,CASSRGGAQFF,TGTGCCAGCAGCAGGGGGGGGGCGCAGTTCTTC
TRBV19,TRBJ1-5,once,.,CASSIKGPRHSNQPQHF,TGTGCCAGTAGTATAAAGGGGCCCCGCCATAGCAATCAGCCCCAGCATTTT
TRBV2,TRBJ2-5,many,.,CASIKGQTQETQYF,TGTGCCAGCATTAAGGGGCAGACCCAAGAGACCCAGTACTTC
TRBV18,TRBJ2-2,many,.,CASSPTGAAGELFF,TGTGCCAGCTCACCAACCGGGGCCGCCGGGGAGCTGTTTTTT
TRBV28,TRBJ1-5,few,.,CASILGSEHQPQHF,TGTGCCAGCATTCTCGGCAGTGAGCATCAGCCCCAGCATTTT
TRBV24-1,TRBJ2-7,many,.,CATSDAARTAAYEQYF,TGTGCCACCAGTGATGCCGCCCGGACAGCCGCCTACGAGCAGTACTTC
TRBV7-2,TRBJ2-1,.,TRBD2,CASSSLGGRNEQFF,TGTGCCAGCAGCAGTCTGGGGGGGAGGAATGAGCAGTTCTTC
TRBV6-1,TRBJ1-6,few,TRBD1,CASRDGQGWNSPLHF,TGTGCCAGCAGGGACGGACAGGGATGGAATTCACCCCTCCACTTT
TRBV9,TRBJ2-7,few,TRBD1,CASSVTGTGTYEQYF,TGTGCCAGCAGCGTTACCGGGACAGGGACATACGAGCAGTACTTC
TRBV20-1,TRBJ2-5,many,TRBD2,CRPPRTSGSEGETQYF,TGCAGGCCTCCCCGGACTAGCGGCTCAGAAGGGGAGACCCAGTACTTC
TRBV5-4,TRBJ1-6,few,.,CASSLGGDVSPLHF,TGTGCCAGCAGCTTGGGGGGGGACGTTTCACCCCTCCACTTT
TRBV27,TRBJ2-6,few,.,CASSLWGLSSGANVLTF,TGTGCCAGCAGTTTATGGGGCCTAAGCTCTGGGGCCAACGTCCTGACTTTC
TRBV2,TRBJ2-7,many,TRBD1,CASRTQGQETYEQYF,TGTGCCAGCAGGACCCAGGGACAGGAGACCTACGAGCAGTACTTC
TRBV28,TRBJ2-3,.,.,CASAWRGGPPSTDTQYF,TGTGCCAGCGCATGGAGGGGGGGCCCCCCTAGCACAGATACGCAGTATTTT
TRBV6-1,TRBJ2-7,.,.,CASSPNREGYEQYF,TGTGCCAGCAGTCCCAACAGGGAAGGTTACGAGCAGTACTTC
TRBV7-3,TRBJ2-5,.,.,CASSLGGPTTQYF,TGTGCCAGCAGCTTAGGGGGCCCCACGACCCAGTACTTC
TRBV5-1,TRBJ2-3,many,.,CASSLGAAVTDTQYF,TGCGCCAGCAGCTTGGGGGCGGCGGTCACAGATACGCAGTATTTT
TRBV7-6,TRBJ2-1,.,TRBD2,CASERLAGAGNEQFF,TGTGCCAGTGAACGACTAGCGGGAGCCGGAAATGAGCAGTTCTTC
TRBV27,TRBJ2-7,many,.,CASSLSPSYEQYF,TGTGCCAGCAGTTTATCCCCCAGCTACGAGCAGTACTTC
TRBV27,TRBJ1-5,.,.,CASSGGSGYQPQHF,TGTGCCAGCAGTGGAGGAAGTGGTTATCAGCCCCAGCATTTT
TRBV2,TRBJ2-7,many,.,CASSELGISYEQYF,TGTGCCAGCAGTGAATTGGGAATCTCCTACGAGCAGTACTTC
TRBV6-2/TRBV6-3,TRBJ2-2,.,.,CASSYVGRSAGELFF,TGTGCCAGCAGTTACGTGGGACGGAGCGCCGGGGAGCTGTTTTTT
TRBV15,TRBJ2-6,few,.,CATSRDQGRGAGANVLTF,TGTGCCACCAGCAGAGATCAGGGCCGGGGAGCTGGGGCCAACGTCCTGACTTTC
TRBV29-1,TRBJ1-1,many,.,CSGAGFTRTEAFF,TGCAGCGGGGCAGGGTTTACGAGGACTGAAGCTTTCTTT
TRBV11-1,TRBJ2-5,many,.,CASSKGQETYRYQETQYF,TGTGCCAGCAGCAAGGGGCAGGAGACCTACAGGTACCAAGAGACCCAGTACTTC
TRBV20-1,TRBJ2-5,many,.,CSAVSGEETQYF,TGCAGTGCTGTCTCAGGGGAAGAGACCCAGTACTTC
TRBV9,TRBJ2-7,few,.,CASSVGGQEQYF,TGTGCCAGCAGCGTAGGAGGGCAAGAGCAGTACTTC
TRBV20-1,TRBJ2-3,.,TRBD2,CSARVSSGRGGTDTQYF,TGCAGTGCTAGAGTGTCTAGCGGGAGAGGGGGTACAGATACGCAGTATTTT